This entry describes one T cell receptor beta chain. Its antigen is not known. An input of roughly 0.45 to 1 ug of RNA was subjected to reverse transcription using random hexamers. One entry per CDR3 protein results from TCRdb running MiXCR on the immunoSEQ multiplex PCR reads. The sample comprises about 120,000 distinct CDR3 sequences, around 94% of which are singletons, and around 0.21% rests with the top ten. CDR1 and CDR2 from the germline V gene are PRHDT and FYEKMQ (reference sequence). The CDR3 runs to 14 residues. V lost 4 bases and J lost 7, with 14 bases in between. The record originates from a study of CD8 T cells in Susac syndrome. Study outcomes and limitations: Clonal expansion was present among Susac CD8+ cells. This expansion reached its peak in TEMRA cells and in active patients.

The V gene is TRBV13, the J gene TRBJ2-1; a possible D gene is TRBD2 (6 bases). Sequencing was done on a sample of CD8+ T cells from PBMCs. This clonotype was obtained from a human donor with Susac syndrome. The CDR3 bases are TGTGCCAGCAGCTACCAAGTCCGGGGGAATGAGCAGTTCTTC. Translated: CASSYQVRGNEQFF. The full variable domain, completed using reference TRBV13 and TRBJ2-1, is AAGVIQSPRHLIKEKRETATLKCYPIPRHDTVYWYQQGPGQDPQFLISFYEKMQSDKGSIPDRFSAQQFSDYHSELNMSSLELGDSALYFCASSYQVRGNEQFFGPGTRLTVL.